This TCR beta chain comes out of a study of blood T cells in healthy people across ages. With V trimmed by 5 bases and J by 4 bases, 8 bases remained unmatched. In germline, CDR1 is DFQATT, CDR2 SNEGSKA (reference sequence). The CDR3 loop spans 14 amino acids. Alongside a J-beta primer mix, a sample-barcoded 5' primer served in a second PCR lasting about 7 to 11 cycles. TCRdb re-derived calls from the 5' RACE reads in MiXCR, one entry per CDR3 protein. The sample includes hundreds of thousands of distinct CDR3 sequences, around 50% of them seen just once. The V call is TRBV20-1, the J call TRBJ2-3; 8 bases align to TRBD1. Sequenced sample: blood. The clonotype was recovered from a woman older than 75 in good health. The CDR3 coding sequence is TGCAGTGCTTGGACAGGGAAGGCAGCAGATACGCAGTATTTT. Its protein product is CSAWTGKAADTQYF.